Following are 14 T cell receptor beta chains from one sample sequenced in a study of blood T cell repertoires in COVID-19. Some clones are missing from TCRdb's copy, which holds only in-frame ones; the method was immunoSEQ multiplex PCR. The sample yields hundreds of thousands of clones, roughly 91% seen once. Sequenced sample: PBMCs or T cells enriched from blood (not recorded which). The origin of the receptors is a woman aged 55 to 70 in a cohort exposed to, infected with or recovered from COVID-19 (not recorded which).

This chain connects TRBV5-8 to TRBJ1-5; 11 bases agree with TRBD1. Germline V gives CDR1 SGHTS, CDR2 YDEGEE. J was trimmed by 8 bases and V by 4 bases; bases with no gene match: 8. The CDR3 is 15 residues long. The CDR3 DNA reads as TGTGCCAGCAGCCTATATGGACAGGGGGCAAAGCCCCAGCATTTT. Translating it yields CASSLYGQGAKPQHF.

The rearrangement joins TRBV12-3 or TRBV12-4 to TRBJ2-7; D not certain. V dropped 3 bases and J dropped 6 bases, with 12 bases sitting between them. The CDR3 has 13 amino acids. The CDR3 loop reads CASSLSLPLEQYF. The CDR3 bases are TGTGCCAGCAGTTTGTCCCTCCCCCTCGAGCAGTACTTC.

Only one count was recorded for this clone. The chain recombines TRBV6-1 with TRBJ2-5, with D possibly being TRBD1 (5 bases). V lost 4 bases to trimming and J lost 5 bases, with 20 bases between them. Germline CDR1 MNHNS, CDR2 SASEGT. The CDR3 is 16 residues long. The chain's CDR3 is CASSVRGQTYRETQYF. The CDR3 DNA reads TGTGCCAGCAGTGTGAGAGGTCAGACCTACAGGGAGACCCAGTACTTC.

The V and J genes are TRBV24-1 and TRBJ2-5; TRBD1 matches 10 bases. V dropped 5 bases and J dropped 4; count of bases not matched to a gene: 9. Germline V CDR1 and CDR2: KGHDR, SFDVKD. The CDR3 loop spans 16 amino acids. The CDR3 spells CATSARDRGRGETQYF. DNA of the CDR3: TGTGCCACCAGTGCCCGAGACAGGGGGCGCGGAGAGACCCAGTACTTC.

The V call is TRBV28, the J call TRBJ1-5; D call uncertain. Between the trimmed V and J ends, which lost 8 bases and 1 base, there was a span of 24 bases. Per the germline V gene, CDR1 is MDHEN and CDR2 is SYDVKM. This CDR3 has 18 residues. As DNA, the CDR3 is TGTGCCAGCTCCGCCTTGGTTTTACGGGGAAAGAGCAATCAGCCCCAGCATTTT. Residues: CASSALVLRGKSNQPQHF.

V gene TRBV9 combines with J gene TRBJ2-1, with 7 bases that match TRBD2. Germline V gene data show CDR1 as SGDLS and CDR2 as YYNGEE. V was pared by 0 bases and J by 8 bases, with 11 bases of the junction left unmatched. The CDR3 consists of 16 residues. CDR3 coding DNA: TGTGCCAGCAGCGTAGAAGTAGCGGGCGGAGGTTATGAGCAGTTCTTC. It translates to CASSVEVAGGGYEQFF.

The chain couples TRBV5-4 to TRBJ1-2, with unresolved D. Germline V CDR1 and CDR2: SGHNT, YYREEE (reference sequence). This CDR3 is built from 12 residues. V was pared by 2 bases and J by 5 bases, with 7 bases between. The CDR3 is CASSLNGYGYTF. As DNA, the CDR3 is TGTGCCAGCAGCTTAAACGGTTATGGCTACACCTTC.

J is TRBJ2-1 and V is TRBV15; 12 positions match TRBD1. The CDR3 loop spans 16 amino acids. V was clipped by 6 bases and J by 6 bases; unmatched bases: 9. Germline lookup yields CDR1 LNHNV and CDR2 YYDKDF (reference sequence). CDR3 in amino acids: CATSLGTGGGGNEQFF. DNA for the CDR3: TGTGCCACCAGTTTAGGGACAGGGGGCGGCGGCAATGAGCAGTTCTTC.

This clone was observed a handful of times. The chain links TRBV14 to TRBJ2-7; D may be TRBD2 (5 bases). Germline V gene data show CDR1 as SGHDN and CDR2 as FVKESK. The CDR3 has 15 amino acids. V shed 4 bases and J shed 2 bases, with 15 bases lying between them. The DNA of the CDR3 is TGTGCCAGCAGCCGGGAGAGACTCCCAGCCTACGAGCAGTACTTC. This translates into CASSRERLPAYEQYF.

The V gene is TRBV3-1 (or the pseudogene TRBV3-2), the J gene TRBJ2-2, with 12 bases matching TRBD2. This CDR3 contains 18 residues. J was trimmed by 4 bases and V by 0 bases; bases with no gene match: 6. The germline V gene encodes CDR1 LGHDT and CDR2 YNNKEL (reference sequence). Here the CDR3 DNA reads TGTGCCAGCAGCCAAGAACGACTAGCGGGAGCTCCCACCGGGGAGCTGTTTTTT. It is translated as CASSQERLAGAPTGELFF.

This chain joins TRBV4-3 and TRBJ2-1; D is unclear. The CDR3 extends over 16 amino acids. V was shortened by 0 bases and J by 0 bases, with 9 bases between the two germline ends. Germline V gene lookup returns CDR1 LGHNA and CDR2 YSLEER. The CDR3: CASSQERSGSYNEQFF. In DNA form, the CDR3 reads TGCGCCAGCAGCCAAGAACGGAGTGGCTCCTACAATGAGCAGTTCTTC.

The chain employs TRBV24-1 and TRBJ2-1, with TRBD2 identical over 12 bases. Germline V CDR1 and CDR2: KGHDR, SFDVKD. The CDR3 loop spans 15 amino acids. J gave up 8 bases and V 3 bases, and 4 bases lay outside the gene matches. CDR3 region: CATSDPSGRAYEQFF. DNA for the CDR3: TGTGCCACCAGTGATCCTAGCGGGAGGGCCTATGAGCAGTTCTTC.

This rearrangement joins TRBV15 to TRBJ2-2, with 10 bases that match TRBD2. Trimming took 5 bases from V and 7 from J; bases not matched to a gene: 7. CDR1 and CDR2 (germline): LNHNV, YYDKDF (reference sequence). This CDR3 spans 15 amino acids. CDR3 bases: TGTGCCACCAGCGCTAGCGGGAGAATTGACGGGGAGCTGTTTTTT. This encodes CATSASGRIDGELFF.

This clone was seen once. The chain employs TRBV2 and TRBJ2-7; TRBD2 might be the D (6 bases). The germline V and J ends were trimmed by 7 bases and 3 bases, with 19 bases remaining between them. CDR3 length: 15 amino acids. CDR1 SNHLY and CDR2 FYNNEI come from the germline V gene. In DNA form, the CDR3 reads TGTGCCAGCATGTTCGGGTCTAGCGAGATCTACGAGCAGTACTTC. This gives the protein CASMFGSSEIYEQYF.